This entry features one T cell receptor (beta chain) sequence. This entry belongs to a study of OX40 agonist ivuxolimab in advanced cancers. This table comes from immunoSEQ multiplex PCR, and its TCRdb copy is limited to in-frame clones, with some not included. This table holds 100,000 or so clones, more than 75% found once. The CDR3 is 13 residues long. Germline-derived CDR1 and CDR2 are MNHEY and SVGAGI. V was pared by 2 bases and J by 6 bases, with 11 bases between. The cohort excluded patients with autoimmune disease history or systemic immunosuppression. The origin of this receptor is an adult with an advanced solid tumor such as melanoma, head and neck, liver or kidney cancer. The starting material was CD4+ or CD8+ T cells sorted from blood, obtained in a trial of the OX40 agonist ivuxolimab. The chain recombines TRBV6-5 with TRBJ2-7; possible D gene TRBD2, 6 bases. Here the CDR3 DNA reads TGTGCCAGCAGTTACCCCGGGACTGGCGAGCAGTACTTC. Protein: CASSYPGTGEQYF.